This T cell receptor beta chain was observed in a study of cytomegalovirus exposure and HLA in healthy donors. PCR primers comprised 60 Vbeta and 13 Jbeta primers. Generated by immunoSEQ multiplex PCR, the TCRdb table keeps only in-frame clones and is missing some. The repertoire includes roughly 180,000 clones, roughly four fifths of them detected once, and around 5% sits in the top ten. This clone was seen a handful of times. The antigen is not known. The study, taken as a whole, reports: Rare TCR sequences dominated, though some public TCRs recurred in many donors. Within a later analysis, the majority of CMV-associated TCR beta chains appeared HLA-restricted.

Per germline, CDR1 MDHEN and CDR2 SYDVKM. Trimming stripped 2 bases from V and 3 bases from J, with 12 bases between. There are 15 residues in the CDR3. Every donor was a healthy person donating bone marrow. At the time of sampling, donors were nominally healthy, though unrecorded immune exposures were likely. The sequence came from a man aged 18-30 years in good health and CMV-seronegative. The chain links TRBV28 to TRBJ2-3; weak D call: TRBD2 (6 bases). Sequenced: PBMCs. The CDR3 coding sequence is TGTGCCAGCAGTTTAGGTAGCGGCCTAACAGATACGCAGTATTTT. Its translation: CASSLGSGLTDTQYF. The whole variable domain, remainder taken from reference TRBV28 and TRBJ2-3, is DVKVTQSSRYLVKRTGEKVFLECVQDMDHENMFWYRQDPGLGLRLIYFSYDVKMKEKGDIPEGYSVSREKKERFSLILESASTNQTSMYLCASSLGSGLTDTQYFGPGTRLTVL.